These T cell receptor beta chains were read from a single sample in a study of cytomegalovirus exposure and HLA in healthy donors. The table came from immunoSEQ multiplex PCR; TCRdb's copy has only in-frame clones and leaves some out. This sample's clone table lists 100,000 to 150,000 clones. The sample taken for sequencing was PBMCs. These receptors all stem from a middle-aged man in good health and CMV-seronegative. Both conserved end residues are part of each CDR3. The D gene is left open where the match is weak.

j_call v_call d_call cdr3_nt cdr3_aa
TRBJ1-2 TRBV4-2 NA TGTGCCAGCAGCCAAGCCCCAGGCCAACAGTATGGCTACACCTTC CASSQAPGQQYGYTF
TRBJ2-5 TRBV11-2 TRBD1 TGTGCCAGCAGCTTGACAGGGGGACAAGAGACCCAGTACTTC CASSLTGGQETQYF
TRBJ2-2 TRBV2 TRBD2 TGTGCCACTCAGAAGGGACAACCGGGACTAGGTTCGGGGGAGCTGTTTTTT CATQKGQPGLGSGELFF
TRBJ2-5 TRBV5-4 TRBD1 TGTGCCAGCAGCTTCACAGGGGTCGGGGAGACCCAGTACTTC CASSFTGVGETQYF
TRBJ2-7 TRBV4-1 TRBD2 TGCGCCAGCAGCCAAGATAAGCGGGAGAGACCCTACGAGCAGTACTTC CASSQDKRERPYEQYF
TRBJ2-1 TRBV10-1 NA TGCGCCAGCTCCCAAAGTCGTGGGGGGTTAAGGGACAATGAGCAGTTCTTC CASSQSRGGLRDNEQFF
TRBJ1-5 TRBV2 NA TGTGCCAGCAGGGAGTGGGGCAATCAGCCCCAGCATTTT CASREWGNQPQHF
TRBJ2-1 TRBV11-2 TRBD2 TGTGCCAGCAGCCGAACAACTAGCGGGAACGTTGAGCAGTTCTTC CASSRTTSGNVEQFF
TRBJ2-3 TRBV30 NA TGTGCCTGGAGTGCGGGCAGGGAGGCAGATACGCAGTATTTT CAWSAGREADTQYF
TRBJ2-7 TRBV4-2 TRBD2 TGTGCCAGCAGCCAGGGACTAGCGGGGGCAAACTACGAGCAGTACTTC CASSQGLAGANYEQYF
TRBJ2-2 TRBV11-3 NA TGTGCCAGCAGCTTAGATCCTGAGTACACCGGGGAGCTGTTTTTT CASSLDPEYTGELFF
TRBJ2-1 TRBV5-6 NA TGTGCCAGCACCGAGTCTCCTTTTGGGGCTCCCTACAATGAGCAGTTCTTC CASTESPFGAPYNEQFF
TRBJ2-5 TRBV5-4 NA TGTGCCAGCAGCTTGGCACTGCAAAAAGAGACCCAGTACTTC CASSLALQKETQYF
TRBJ2-3 TRBV5-1 NA TGCGCCAGCAGCACGGACCCAGGGGTTTATACGCAGTATTTT CASSTDPGVYTQYF
TRBJ1-4 TRBV6-5 NA TGTGCCAGCAGTTCTCGCGAGGAAAAACTGTTTTTT CASSSREEKLFF
TRBJ2-7 TRBV19 NA TGTGCCAGTCGATCTTCGAATTTGGAGGAGCAGTACTTC CASRSSNLEEQYF
TRBJ1-3 TRBV9 NA TGTGCCAGCAGTAATGGAAACACCATATATTTT CASSNGNTIYF
TRBJ2-1 TRBV6-5 NA TGTGCCAGCACTACTCCTCCAAATGAGCAGTTCTTC CASTTPPNEQFF
TRBJ2-7 TRBV5-4 TRBD1 TGTGCCAGCAGCCAGAGGACAGGGGGAGGTTCCGAGCAGTACTTC CASSQRTGGGSEQYF
TRBJ2-7 TRBV4-2 NA TGTGCCAGCAGCCAAGCCGGCGGTGGATTTCCGGGCTACGAGCAGTACTTC CASSQAGGGFPGYEQYF
TRBJ2-7 TRBV6-6 NA TGTGCCAGCAGTATCGGGACACCTGATGGGGGTGGCGAGCAGTACTTC CASSIGTPDGGGEQYF
TRBJ2-1 TRBV7-2 TRBD2 TGTGCCAGCAGCCGCCACGCTAGCGGGGACTACCCGAATGAGCAGTTCTTC CASSRHASGDYPNEQFF
TRBJ2-5 TRBV7-7 NA TGTGCTAGCAGCTATACAGGACAAGAGACCCAGTACTTC CASSYTGQETQYF
TRBJ1-5 TRBV7-8 TRBD1 TGTGCCAGCAGCTTTGGACAGGGGCTATACAATCAGCCCCAGCATTTT CASSFGQGLYNQPQHF
TRBJ1-4 TRBV15 NA TGTGCCACCAGCAGAGATCGGTTGACAGGAAAATTTGAAAAACTGTTTTTT CATSRDRLTGKFEKLFF
TRBJ2-7 TRBV28 TRBD1 TGTGCCAGCATTACAACCGGGACAGCCGGATCCTACGAGCAGTACTTC CASITTGTAGSYEQYF
TRBJ1-2 TRBV5-1 NA TGCGCCAGCAGCTTGGCAGCTAACTATGGCTACACCTTC CASSLAANYGYTF
TRBJ2-1 TRBV5-8 TRBD2 TGTGCCAGCAGCCCCGGACTAGCGGGGGGGGTCGACAATGAGCAGTTCTTC CASSPGLAGGVDNEQFF
TRBJ1-5 TRBV7-9 NA TGTGCCAGCAGCGGGGACACCGACAATCAGCCCCAGCATTTT CASSGDTDNQPQHF
TRBJ2-6 TRBV19 TRBD2 TGTGCCAGTAGTGCCTTAACTAGCGGGAGATCTGGGGCCAACGTCCTGACTTTC CASSALTSGRSGANVLTF
TRBJ2-7 TRBV5-1 NA TGCGCCAGCAGCTTGAGCACCTACGAGCAGTACTTC CASSLSTYEQYF
TRBJ1-4 TRBV29-1 TRBD1 TGCAGCGTTGAAGGGACAGGGGTTAATGAAAAACTGTTTTTT CSVEGTGVNEKLFF
TRBJ2-7 TRBV11-3 NA TGTGCCAGCAGCCCACGGACATACCAGGGTGCCCACGAGCAGTACTTC CASSPRTYQGAHEQYF
TRBJ2-1 TRBV7-6 TRBD2 TGTGCCAGCAGCAAAGGGCTAGCGGAAGACAATGAGCAGTTCTTC CASSKGLAEDNEQFF
TRBJ2-7 TRBV6-5 TRBD2 TGTGCCAGCAGGCTAGCGGGAGGGACCTCCTACGAACAGTACTTC CASRLAGGTSYEQYF
TRBJ2-1 TRBV10-3 TRBD1 TGTGCCTCGCGGGACAGGGCCTACAATGAGCAGTTCTTC CASRDRAYNEQFF
TRBJ2-7 TRBV19 NA TGTGCCAGTAGTGGTCAAAGGGGCCCCTACGAGCAGTACTTC CASSGQRGPYEQYF
TRBJ2-7 TRBV5-1 TRBD2 TGCGCCAGCAGTATCGATCCATTAAGCGCGGGGGGGATATACGAGCAGTACTTC CASSIDPLSAGGIYEQYF
TRBJ1-2 TRBV4-1 NA TGCGCCAGCAGCCAAGCCTACAACTATGGCTACACCTTC CASSQAYNYGYTF
TRBJ1-2 TRBV6-6 NA TGTGCCAGCAGTTACTCGAGAGGCGGAGGATTCTATGGCTACACCTTC CASSYSRGGGFYGYTF
TRBJ2-3 TRBV28 NA TGTGCCAGCAGTTCGCCCCACTCGGGTACAGATACGCAGTATTTT CASSSPHSGTDTQYF
TRBJ2-7 TRBV7-2 NA TGTGCCAGCAGCTTAGGAGGGTCCCTGGTAGAGCAGTACTTC CASSLGGSLVEQYF
TRBJ2-7 TRBV2 TRBD2 TGTGCCAGCAGCGCCACTAGCGGCGAGCAGTACTTC CASSATSGEQYF
TRBJ2-1 TRBV7-2 TRBD2 TGTGCCAGCAGCCTCGGGACTAGCGGGAGGGTGAATGAGCAGTTCTTC CASSLGTSGRVNEQFF
TRBJ2-1 TRBV4-3 TRBD1 TGCGCCAGCAGCCAGTCCCAGGGGGCCAATTCGTACAATGAGCAGTTCTTC CASSQSQGANSYNEQFF
TRBJ1-2 TRBV19 TRBD1 TGTGCCACCCAGGGGGTTTATGGCTACACCTTC CATQGVYGYTF
TRBJ2-3 TRBV7-2 TRBD2 TGTGCCAGCTCCCGGGGGGTAGCGGGATCCACAGATACGCAGTATTTT CASSRGVAGSTDTQYF
TRBJ2-7 TRBV5-5 TRBD1 TGTGCCAGCAGCATGCTCCGGGACAGCCTCTACGAGCAGTACTTC CASSMLRDSLYEQYF
TRBJ1-1 TRBV19 NA TGTGCCAGTAGTATGGGGCAGGGAAACACTGAAGCTTTCTTT CASSMGQGNTEAFF
TRBJ2-1 TRBV4-1 TRBD2 TGCGCCAGCAGCCAAGAGTCAAGCGGGAGGCGCTCCTACAATGAGCAGTTCTTC CASSQESSGRRSYNEQFF
TRBJ2-3 TRBV2 NA TGTGCCAGCAGTGACCCATCTATCACCACAGATACGCAGTATTTT CASSDPSITTDTQYF
TRBJ2-7 TRBV28 TRBD1 TGTGCCAGCACCTATAACCTACTCGGACAGGTGGCCTACGAGCAGTACTTC CASTYNLLGQVAYEQYF